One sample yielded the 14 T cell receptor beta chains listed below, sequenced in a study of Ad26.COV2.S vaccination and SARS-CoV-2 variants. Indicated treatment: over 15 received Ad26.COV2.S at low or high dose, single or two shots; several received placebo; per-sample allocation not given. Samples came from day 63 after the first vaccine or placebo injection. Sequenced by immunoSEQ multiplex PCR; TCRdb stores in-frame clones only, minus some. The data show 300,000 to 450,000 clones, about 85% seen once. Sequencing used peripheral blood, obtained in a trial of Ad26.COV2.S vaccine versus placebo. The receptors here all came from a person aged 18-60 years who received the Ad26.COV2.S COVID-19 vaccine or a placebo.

The CDR3 coding sequence is TGTGCCTGGAGCGGGGACCAGCCCTACGAGCAGTACTTC. This encodes CAWSGDQPYEQYF. The chain is built from TRBV30 and TRBJ2-7; D is tentatively TRBD1 or TRBD2 (5 bases each). CDR1 GTSNPN and CDR2 SVGIG come from the germline V gene (reference sequence). The CDR3 runs to 13 residues. The V end lost 3 bases, the J end lost 2 bases, and 11 bases lay between the germline ends.

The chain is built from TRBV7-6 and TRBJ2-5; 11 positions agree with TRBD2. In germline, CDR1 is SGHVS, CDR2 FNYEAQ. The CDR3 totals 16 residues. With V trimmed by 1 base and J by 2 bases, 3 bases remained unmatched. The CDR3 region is CASSLGGTSGQETQYF. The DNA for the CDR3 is TGTGCCAGCAGCTTAGGGGGGACTAGCGGTCAAGAGACCCAGTACTTC.

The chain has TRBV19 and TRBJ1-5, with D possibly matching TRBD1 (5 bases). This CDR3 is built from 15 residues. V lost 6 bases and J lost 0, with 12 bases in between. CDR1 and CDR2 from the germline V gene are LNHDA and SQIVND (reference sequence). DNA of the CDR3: TGTGCCAGTAGCCGGAAACAGGATAGCAATCAGCCCCAGCATTTT. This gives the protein CASSRKQDSNQPQHF.

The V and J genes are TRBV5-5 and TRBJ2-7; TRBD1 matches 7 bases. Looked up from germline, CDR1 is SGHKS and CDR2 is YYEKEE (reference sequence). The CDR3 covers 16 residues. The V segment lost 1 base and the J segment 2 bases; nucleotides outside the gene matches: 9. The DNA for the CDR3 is TGTGCCAGCAGCTTGCACATTGGACAGGCGACCTACGAGCAGTACTTC. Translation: CASSLHIGQATYEQYF.

Here the CDR3 reads CASSSDGGPDSNQPQHF. DNA of the CDR3: TGTGCCAGCAGCTCGGACGGGGGGCCTGATAGCAATCAGCCCCAGCATTTT. V usage is TRBV7-2 and J usage is TRBJ1-5; D perhaps matches TRBD1 (6 bases). V was cut by 4 bases and J by 0 bases, with 16 bases left in between. Looked up from germline, CDR1 is SGHTA and CDR2 is FQGNSA. The CDR3 spans 17 residues.

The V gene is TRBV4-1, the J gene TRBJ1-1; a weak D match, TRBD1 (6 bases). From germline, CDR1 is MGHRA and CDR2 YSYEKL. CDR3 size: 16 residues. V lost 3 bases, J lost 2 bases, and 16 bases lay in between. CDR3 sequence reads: CASSHRPHRDNTEAFF. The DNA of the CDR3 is TGCGCCAGCAGCCACCGGCCCCACAGGGATAACACTGAAGCTTTCTTT.

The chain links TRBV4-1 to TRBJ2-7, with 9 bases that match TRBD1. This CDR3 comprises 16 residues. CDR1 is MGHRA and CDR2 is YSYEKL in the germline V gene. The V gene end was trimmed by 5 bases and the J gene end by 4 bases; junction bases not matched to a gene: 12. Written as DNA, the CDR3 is TGCGCCAGCAGCGAATTTCCCGGACAGGGGACTTACGAGCAGTACTTC. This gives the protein CASSEFPGQGTYEQYF.

The CDR3 protein is CASSPDRDTQYF. CDR3 bases: TGTGCCAGCAGCCCCGACAGGGATACGCAGTATTTT. The chain links TRBV9 to TRBJ2-3, with D perhaps matching TRBD1 (6 bases). With 4 bases removed from V and 6 bases from J, the gap between germline ends came to 9 bases. This CDR3 region has 12 residues. Germline V gives CDR1 SGDLS, CDR2 YYNGEE. Full variable domain (remainder filled in from reference TRBV9 and TRBJ2-3): DSGVTQTPKHLITATGQRVTLRCSPRSGDLSVYWYQQSLDQGLQFLIQYYNGEERAKGNILERFSAQQFPDLHSELNLSSLELGDSALYFCASSPDRDTQYFGPGTRLTVL.

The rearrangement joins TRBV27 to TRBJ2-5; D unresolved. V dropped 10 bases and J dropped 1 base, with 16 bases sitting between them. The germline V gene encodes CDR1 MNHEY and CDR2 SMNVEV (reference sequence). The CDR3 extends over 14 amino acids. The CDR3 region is CATAYSASQETQYF. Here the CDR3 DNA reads TGTGCCACCGCCTACTCCGCCAGCCAAGAGACCCAGTACTTC.

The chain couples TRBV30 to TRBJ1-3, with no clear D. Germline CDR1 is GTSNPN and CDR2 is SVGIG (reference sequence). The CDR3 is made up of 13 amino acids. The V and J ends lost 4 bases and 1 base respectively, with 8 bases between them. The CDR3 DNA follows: TGTGCCTGGAATGGGATGTCTGGAAACACCATATATTTT. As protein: CAWNGMSGNTIYF.

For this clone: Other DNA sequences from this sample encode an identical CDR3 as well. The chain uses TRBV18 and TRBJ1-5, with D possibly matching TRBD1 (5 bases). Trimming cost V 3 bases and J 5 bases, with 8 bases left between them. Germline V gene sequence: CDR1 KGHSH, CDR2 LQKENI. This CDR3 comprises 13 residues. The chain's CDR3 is CASSPEGDQPQHF. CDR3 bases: TGTGCCAGCTCACCGGAAGGGGATCAGCCCCAGCATTTT.

This CDR3 reads CASRTDYARVDGYTF. The CDR3 DNA sequence: TGTGCCAGTAGAACGGACTATGCCCGAGTTGATGGCTACACCTTC. The chain couples TRBV19 to TRBJ1-2; D is ambiguous. V gave up 6 bases and J gave up 6 bases, with 20 bases separating them. CDR3 size: 15 residues. Per germline, CDR1 LNHDA and CDR2 SQIVND (reference sequence). Filled out from reference TRBV19 and TRBJ1-2, the complete variable domain reads DGGITQSPKYLFRKEGQNVTLSCEQNLNHDAMYWYRQDPGQGLRLIYYSQIVNDFQKGDIAEGYSVSREKKESFPLTVTSAQKNPTAFYLCASRTDYARVDGYTFGSGTRLTVV.

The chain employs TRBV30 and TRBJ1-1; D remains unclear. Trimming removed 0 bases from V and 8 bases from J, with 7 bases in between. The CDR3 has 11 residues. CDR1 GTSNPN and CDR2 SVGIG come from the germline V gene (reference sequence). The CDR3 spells CAWSVQQEAFF. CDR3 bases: TGTGCCTGGAGTGTACAACAGGAAGCTTTCTTT.

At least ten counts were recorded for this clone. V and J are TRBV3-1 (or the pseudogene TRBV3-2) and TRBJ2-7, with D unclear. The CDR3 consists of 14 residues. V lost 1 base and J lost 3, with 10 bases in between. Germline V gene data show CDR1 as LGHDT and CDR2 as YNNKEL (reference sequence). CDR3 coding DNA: TGTGCCAGCAGCCAAGCCTCGGCCATCTACGAGCAGTACTTC. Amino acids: CASSQASAIYEQYF.